These 5 T cell receptor beta chains were sequenced from one sample in a study of shared clonotypes between healthy human individuals. Here immunoSEQ multiplex PCR was the method, and the copy in TCRdb shows in-frame clones only, minus some. The sample has nearly 500,000 clones, over 65% seen once. The source material was PBMCs. The receptors come from a woman between 35 and 50 years old in good health. Some clones in this sample may be carry-over from other donors' samples.

This clone was recorded at least ten times. At the DNA level, this CDR3 is encoded by other sequences in the same sample as well. The chain employs TRBV30 and TRBJ2-6; no reliable D call. The CDR3 length is 13 residues. Trimming cost V 0 bases and J 3 bases, with 3 bases left between them. Germline assignment: CDR1 GTSNPN and CDR2 SVGIG (reference sequence). CDR3 nucleotide sequence: TGTGCCTGGAGTGTGGGTGGGGCCAACGTCCTGACTTTC. Amino acid sequence: CAWSVGGANVLTF.

This clone was detected a few times. J is TRBJ2-5 and V is TRBV11-2; 8 bases fit TRBD2. With V trimmed by 5 bases and J by 6 bases, 11 bases remained unmatched. Germline CDR1 reads SGHAT; CDR2 reads FQNNGV. The CDR3 sequence is 15 residues long. CDR3 DNA: TGTGCCAGCAGCCCCCCCGGGGGGGGCGCCCAGACCCAGTACTTC. This codes for CASSPPGGGAQTQYF.

This sequence joins TRBV27 and TRBJ2-7, with 9 bases fitting TRBD2. Germline trimming cut 4 bases from V and 2 bases from J; bases unmatched to any gene: 18. Germline V gene lookup returns CDR1 MNHEY and CDR2 SMNVEV (reference sequence). The CDR3 covers 19 residues. Here the CDR3 reads CASSSRAGGLGGGTYEQYF. CDR3 bases: TGTGCCAGCAGTTCCCGGGCGGGAGGGCTTGGTGGAGGAACCTACGAGCAGTACTTC.

The chain links TRBV27 to TRBJ1-1; D remains ambiguous. The V end lost 7 bases, the J end lost 1 base, and 16 bases lay between the germline ends. The CDR3 sequence is 15 residues long. Germline lookup yields CDR1 MNHEY and CDR2 SMNVEV (reference sequence). The CDR3 loop is CASKRAGDANTEAFF. The CDR3 region has the DNA TGTGCCAGCAAACGGGCGGGTGACGCGAACACTGAAGCTTTCTTT.

This CDR3 reads CSVLTDSTNEKLFF. The CDR3 region has the DNA TGCAGCGTCCTGACCGACAGCACCAATGAAAAACTGTTTTTT. The chain carries TRBV29-1 and TRBJ1-4, with D possibly being TRBD1 (5 bases). V dropped 6 bases and J dropped 5 bases, with 16 bases sitting between them. The CDR3 is 14 residues long. The germline V gene encodes CDR1 SQVTM and CDR2 ANQGSEA.